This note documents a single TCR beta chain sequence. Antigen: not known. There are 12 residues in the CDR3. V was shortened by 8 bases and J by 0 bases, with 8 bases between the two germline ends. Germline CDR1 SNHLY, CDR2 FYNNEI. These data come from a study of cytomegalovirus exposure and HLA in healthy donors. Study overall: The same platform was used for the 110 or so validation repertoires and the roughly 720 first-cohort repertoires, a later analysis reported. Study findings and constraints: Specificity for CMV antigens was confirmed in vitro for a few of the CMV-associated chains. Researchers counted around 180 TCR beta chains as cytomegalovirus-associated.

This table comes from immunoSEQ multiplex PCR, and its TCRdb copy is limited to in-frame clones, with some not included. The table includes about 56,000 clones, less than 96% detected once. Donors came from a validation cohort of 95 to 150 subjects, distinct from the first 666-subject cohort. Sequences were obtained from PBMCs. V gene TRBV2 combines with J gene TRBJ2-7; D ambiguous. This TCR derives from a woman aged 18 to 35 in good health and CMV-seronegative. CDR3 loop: CASGQSSYEQYF. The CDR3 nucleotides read TGTGCCAGCGGGCAGAGCTCCTACGAGCAGTACTTC.